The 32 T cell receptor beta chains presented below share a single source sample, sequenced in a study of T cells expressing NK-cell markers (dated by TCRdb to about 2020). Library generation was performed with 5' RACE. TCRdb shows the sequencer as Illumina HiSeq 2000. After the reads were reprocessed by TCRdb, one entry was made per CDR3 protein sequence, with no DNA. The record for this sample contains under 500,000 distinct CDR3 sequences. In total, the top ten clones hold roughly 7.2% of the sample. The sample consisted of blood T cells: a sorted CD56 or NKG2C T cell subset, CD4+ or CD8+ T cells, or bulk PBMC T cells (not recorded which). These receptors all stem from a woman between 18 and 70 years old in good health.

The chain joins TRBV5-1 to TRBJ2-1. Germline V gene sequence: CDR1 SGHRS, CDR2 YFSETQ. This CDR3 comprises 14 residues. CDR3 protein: CASSFGDSYNEQFF.

CDR3 amino acids: CSVVAGSSYEQYF. J is TRBJ2-7 and V is TRBV29-1; TCRdb's D gene call, TRBD2, goes unchecked for lack of DNA. CDR3 length equals 13 residues. Per germline, CDR1 SQVTM and CDR2 ANQGSEA.

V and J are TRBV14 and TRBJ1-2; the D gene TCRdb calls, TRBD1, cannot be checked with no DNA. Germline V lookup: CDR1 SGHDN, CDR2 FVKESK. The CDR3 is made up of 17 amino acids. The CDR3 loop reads CASSPPRSTGRDYGYTF. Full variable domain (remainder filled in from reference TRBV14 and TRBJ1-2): EAGVTQFPSHSVIEKGQTVTLRCDPISGHDNLYWYRRVMGKEIKFLLHFVKESKQDESGMPNNRFLAERTGGTYSTLKVQPAELEDSGVYFCASSPPRSTGRDYGYTFGSGTRLTVV.

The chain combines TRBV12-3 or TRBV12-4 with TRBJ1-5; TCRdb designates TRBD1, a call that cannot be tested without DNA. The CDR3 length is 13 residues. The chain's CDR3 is CASKQGGPGPQHF.

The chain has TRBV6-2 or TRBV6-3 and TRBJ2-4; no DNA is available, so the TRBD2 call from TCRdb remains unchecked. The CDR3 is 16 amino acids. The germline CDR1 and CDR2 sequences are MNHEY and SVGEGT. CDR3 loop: CASSPRTSWSKNIQYF.

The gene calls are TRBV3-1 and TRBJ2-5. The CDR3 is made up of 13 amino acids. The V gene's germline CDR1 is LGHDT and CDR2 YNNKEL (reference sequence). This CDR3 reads CASSQVGVETQYF.

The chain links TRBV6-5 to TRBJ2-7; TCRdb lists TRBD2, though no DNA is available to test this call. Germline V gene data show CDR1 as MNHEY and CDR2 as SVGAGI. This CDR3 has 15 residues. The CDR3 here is CASSYSTSGRHEQYF.

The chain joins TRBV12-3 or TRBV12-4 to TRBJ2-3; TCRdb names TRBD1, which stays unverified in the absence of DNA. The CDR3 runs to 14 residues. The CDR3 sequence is CASSFRGGRDTQYF.

This CDR3 is CASTLSMGPPDTQYF. This rearrangement joins TRBV28 to TRBJ2-3; TCRdb indicates TRBD1, and absent DNA this call remains unverified. Germline-derived CDR1 and CDR2 are MDHEN and SYDVKM. This CDR3 is built from 15 residues.

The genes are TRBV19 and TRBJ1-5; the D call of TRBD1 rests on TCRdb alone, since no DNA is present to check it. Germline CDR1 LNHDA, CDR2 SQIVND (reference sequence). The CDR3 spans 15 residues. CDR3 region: CASSPRRDSNQPQHF.

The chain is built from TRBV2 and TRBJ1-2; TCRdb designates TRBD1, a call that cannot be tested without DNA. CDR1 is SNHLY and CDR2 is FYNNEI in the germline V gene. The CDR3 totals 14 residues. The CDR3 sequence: CASQTGGAISGYTF. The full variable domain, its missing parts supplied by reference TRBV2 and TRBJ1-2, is EPEVTQTPSHQVTQMGQEVILRCVPISNHLYFYWYRQILGQKVEFLVSFYNNEISEKSEIFDDQFSVERPDGSNFTLKIRSTKLEDSAMYFCASQTGGAISGYTFGSGTRLTVV.

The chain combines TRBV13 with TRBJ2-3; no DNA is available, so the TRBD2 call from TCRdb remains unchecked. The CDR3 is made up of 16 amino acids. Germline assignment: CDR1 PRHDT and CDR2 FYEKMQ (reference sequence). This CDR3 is CASSLAEEVGTDTQYF.

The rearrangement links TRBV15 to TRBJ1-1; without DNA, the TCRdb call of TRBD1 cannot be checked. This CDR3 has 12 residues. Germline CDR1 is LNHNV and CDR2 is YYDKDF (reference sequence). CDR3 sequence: CATSPGNTEAFF.

The CDR3 spells CASGSPTGMNTEAFF. The V and J genes are TRBV9 and TRBJ1-1; TCRdb gives TRBD1 as the D gene, but with no DNA this cannot be confirmed. Germline loops: CDR1 SGDLS, CDR2 YYNGEE. This CDR3 spans 15 amino acids.

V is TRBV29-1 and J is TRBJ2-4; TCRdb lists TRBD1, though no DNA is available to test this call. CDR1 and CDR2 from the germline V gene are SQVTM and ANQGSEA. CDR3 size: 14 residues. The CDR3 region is CSVEGQGGRNIQYF.

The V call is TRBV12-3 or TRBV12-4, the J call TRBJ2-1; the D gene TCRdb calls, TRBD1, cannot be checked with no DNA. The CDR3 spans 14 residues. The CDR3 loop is CASSLGQGPNEQFF.

The CDR3: CSARDLLAGDRIPYEQYF. The genes are TRBV20-1 and TRBJ2-7; TCRdb names TRBD2, which stays unverified in the absence of DNA. Looked up from germline, CDR1 is DFQATT and CDR2 is SNEGSKA (reference sequence). The CDR3 sequence is 18 residues long.

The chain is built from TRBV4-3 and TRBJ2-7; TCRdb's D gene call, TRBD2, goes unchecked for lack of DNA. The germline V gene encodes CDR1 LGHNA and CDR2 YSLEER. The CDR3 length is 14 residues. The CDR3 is CASSQRGGVNEQYF.

This chain's CDR3 is CASSYLGTQETQYF. V and J are TRBV6-5 and TRBJ2-5; the TRBD1 assignment by TCRdb is unverifiable without DNA. There are 14 residues in the CDR3. Germline V gives CDR1 MNHEY, CDR2 SVGAGI.

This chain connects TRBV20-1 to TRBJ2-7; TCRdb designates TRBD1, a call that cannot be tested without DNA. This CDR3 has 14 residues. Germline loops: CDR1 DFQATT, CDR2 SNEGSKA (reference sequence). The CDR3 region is CSATTGTPTYEQYF.

The CDR3 sequence is CATSDPPPGDNERFF. The chain joins TRBV24-1 to TRBJ2-1; TCRdb selects TRBD2, and the lack of DNA leaves this call unchecked. Germline-derived CDR1 and CDR2 are KGHDR and SFDVKD. The CDR3 is made up of 15 amino acids.

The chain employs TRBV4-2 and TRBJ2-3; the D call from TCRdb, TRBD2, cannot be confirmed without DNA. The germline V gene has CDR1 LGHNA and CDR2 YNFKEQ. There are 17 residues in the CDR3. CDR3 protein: CASSQGAERGYTDTQYF.

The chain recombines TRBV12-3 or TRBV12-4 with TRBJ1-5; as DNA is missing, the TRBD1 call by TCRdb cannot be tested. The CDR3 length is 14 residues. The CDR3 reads CASSPDSFNQPQHF.

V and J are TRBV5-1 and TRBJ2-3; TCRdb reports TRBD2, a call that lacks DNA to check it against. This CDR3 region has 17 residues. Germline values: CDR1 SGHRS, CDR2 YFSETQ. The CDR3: CASSRGLAGTLRDTQYF.

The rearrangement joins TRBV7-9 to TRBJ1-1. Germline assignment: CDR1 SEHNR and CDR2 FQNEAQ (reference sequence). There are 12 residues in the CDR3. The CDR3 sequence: CASRGSGTEAFF.

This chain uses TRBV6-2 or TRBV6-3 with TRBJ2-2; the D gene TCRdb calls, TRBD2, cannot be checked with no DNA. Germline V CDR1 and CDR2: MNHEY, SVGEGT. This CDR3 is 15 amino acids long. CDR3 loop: CASSFLAENTGELFF.

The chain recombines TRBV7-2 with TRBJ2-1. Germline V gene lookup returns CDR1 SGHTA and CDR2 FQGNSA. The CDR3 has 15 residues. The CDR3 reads CASSPRGSLYNEQFF.

The chain's CDR3 is CASSPAGFSGNTIYF. This chain uses TRBV7-8 with TRBJ1-3; TCRdb proposes TRBD1, but this gene call is untestable without DNA. CDR1 and CDR2 from the germline V gene are SGHVS and FQNEAQ. The CDR3 covers 15 residues.

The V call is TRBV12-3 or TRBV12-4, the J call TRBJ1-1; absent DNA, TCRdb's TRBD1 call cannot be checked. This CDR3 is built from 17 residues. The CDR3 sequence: CASSLAPQGTGGTEAFF.

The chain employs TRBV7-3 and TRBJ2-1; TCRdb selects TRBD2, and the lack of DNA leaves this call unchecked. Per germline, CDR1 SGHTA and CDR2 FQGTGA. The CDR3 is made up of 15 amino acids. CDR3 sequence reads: CASSLTSGGHGEQFF.

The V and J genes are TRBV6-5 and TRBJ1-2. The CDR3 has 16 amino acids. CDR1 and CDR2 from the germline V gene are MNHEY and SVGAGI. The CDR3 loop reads CASSYSSLLGRYGYTF.

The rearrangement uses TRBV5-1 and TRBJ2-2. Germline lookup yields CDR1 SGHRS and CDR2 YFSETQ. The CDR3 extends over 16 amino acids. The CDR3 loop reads CASSLAGRSNTGELFF.